A selection of T cell receptor beta chains follows, all from one sample in a study of OX40 agonist ivuxolimab in advanced cancers. Sequencing was performed with immunoSEQ multiplex PCR; in TCRdb, only in-frame clones are kept and a portion is missing. Found here are about 70,000 clones, 86% of them singletons; the top ten hold 2.8%. The sample in question was CD4+ or CD8+ T cells sorted from blood, obtained in a trial of the OX40 agonist ivuxolimab. Receptors originate from an adult with an advanced solid tumor such as melanoma, head and neck, liver or kidney cancer. Both conserved end residues are trimmed from each CDR3.

V gene	CDR3 protein
TRBV7-9	ASSLTGTYYEQY
TRBV19	ASSTTGVAEKLF
TRBV18	ASATTGDTGELF
TRBV4-2	ASSQDSGRDYGYT
TRBV30	AWSWGLNYNEQF
TRBV5-4	ASSAEVRGLSTQY
TRBV5-4	ASSEPLRGGADTQY
TRBV19	ASSIGLTRETQY
TRBV21-1	ASSKGGVITGELF
TRBV2	ASSEALGGGYT
TRBV5-1	ASSIDGANQPQH
TRBV2	ASSGTRTDTQY
TRBV23-1	ASSQTFTGEGETQY
TRBV7-2	ASSLGLDGETQY
TRBV28	ASSLGTGPSYGYT
TRBV5-1	ASSGRQGTTNEKLF
TRBV2	ASSGTGRDTQY
TRBV7-2	ASSLAPLQNTEAF
TRBV5-4	ASSARLTSSYEQY
TRBV11-2	ASSLEGLDTDTQY
TRBV2	ASSGIGGNQPQH
TRBV5-1	ASSVQGHGELF
TRBV7-2	ASSLAGTGDYEQY
TRBV7-9	ASSLLSGELF
TRBV6-5	ASSRIGNQPQH
TRBV7-8	ASSLGVNSPLH
TRBV5-6	ASSSLRTGVGELF
TRBV2	ASSKDTMNEQF
TRBV4-1	ASSPRSGLSSPEQY
TRBV18	ASSRRADSTDTQY
TRBV15	ATSGGDRLNTEAF
TRBV2	ASSERLATAYEQY
TRBV9	ASSAMPGQAYEQY
TRBV11-3	ASSLEGSSYEQY
TRBV6-1	ASSPPPVGGGIQY
TRBV2	ATRAQGADTQY
TRBV6-6	ASSNRPLGGYEQY
TRBV28	ASSKYGYT
TRBV7-2	ASSRGLDYNEQF
TRBV5-8	ASSSDSNSPLH
TRBV4-1	ASSPLAQPGGRGNTIY
TRBV19	ASSPPGLNYGYT
TRBV6-5	ASSYGGALNTEAF
TRBV4-1	ASSRPGQGNEQF
TRBV5-6	ASSLAGTQY
TRBV19	ASSEGQTIYEQY
TRBV15	ATRRWQGPDTQY